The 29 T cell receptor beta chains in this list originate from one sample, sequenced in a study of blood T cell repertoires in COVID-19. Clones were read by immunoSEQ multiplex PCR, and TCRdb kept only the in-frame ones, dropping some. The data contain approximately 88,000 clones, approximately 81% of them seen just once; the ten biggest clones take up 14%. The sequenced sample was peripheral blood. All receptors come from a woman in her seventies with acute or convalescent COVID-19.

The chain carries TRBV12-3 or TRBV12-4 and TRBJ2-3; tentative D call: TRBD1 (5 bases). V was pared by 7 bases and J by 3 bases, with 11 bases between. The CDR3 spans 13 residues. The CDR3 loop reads CASNQGRTDTQYF. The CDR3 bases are TGTGCCAGCAACCAGGGAAGGACAGATACGCAGTATTTT.

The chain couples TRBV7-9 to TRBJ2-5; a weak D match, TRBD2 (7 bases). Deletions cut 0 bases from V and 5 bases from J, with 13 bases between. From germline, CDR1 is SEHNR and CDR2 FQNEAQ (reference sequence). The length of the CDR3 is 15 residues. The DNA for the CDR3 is TGTGCCAGCAGCTTAGCGCGCGGGGGCGGGGAGACCCAGTACTTC. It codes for CASSLARGGGETQYF.

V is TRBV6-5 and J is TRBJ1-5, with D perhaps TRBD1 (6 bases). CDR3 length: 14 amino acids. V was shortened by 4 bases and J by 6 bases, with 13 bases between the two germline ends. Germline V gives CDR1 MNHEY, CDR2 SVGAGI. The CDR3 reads CASSSTGWRQPQHF. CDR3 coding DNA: TGTGCCAGCAGTTCAACAGGGTGGCGTCAGCCCCAGCATTTT.

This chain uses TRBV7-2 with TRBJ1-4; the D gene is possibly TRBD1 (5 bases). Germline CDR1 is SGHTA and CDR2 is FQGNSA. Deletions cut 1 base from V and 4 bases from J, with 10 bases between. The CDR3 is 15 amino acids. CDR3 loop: CASSLGGTYNEKLFF. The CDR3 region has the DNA TGTGCCAGCAGCTTAGGCGGGACCTATAATGAAAAACTGTTTTTT.

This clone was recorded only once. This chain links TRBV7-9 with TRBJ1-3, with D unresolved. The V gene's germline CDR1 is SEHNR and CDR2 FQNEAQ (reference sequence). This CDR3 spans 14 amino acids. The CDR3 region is CARGRAEAGNTIYF. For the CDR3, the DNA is TGTGCAAGAGGGCGTGCAGAGGCTGGAAACACCATATATTTT.

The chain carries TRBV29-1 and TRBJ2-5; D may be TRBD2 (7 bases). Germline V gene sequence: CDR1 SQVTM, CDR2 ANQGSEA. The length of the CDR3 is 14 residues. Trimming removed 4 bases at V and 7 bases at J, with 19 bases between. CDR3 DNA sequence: TGCAGCGTTGGATCAACGGGGGGCCGTCGGACCCAGTACTTC. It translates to CSVGSTGGRRTQYF.

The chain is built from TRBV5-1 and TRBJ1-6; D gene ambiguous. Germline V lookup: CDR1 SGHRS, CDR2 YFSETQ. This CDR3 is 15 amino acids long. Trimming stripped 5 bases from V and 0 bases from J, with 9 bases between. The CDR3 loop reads CASRIESSYNSPLHF. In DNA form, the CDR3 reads TGCGCCAGCAGAATCGAGAGCTCCTATAATTCACCCCTCCACTTT. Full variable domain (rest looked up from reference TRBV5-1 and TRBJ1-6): KAGVTQTPRYLIKTRGQQVTLSCSPISGHRSVSWYQQTPGQGLQFLFEYFSETQRNKGNFPGRFSGRQFSNSRSEMNVSTLELGDSALYLCASRIESSYNSPLHFGNGTRLTVT.

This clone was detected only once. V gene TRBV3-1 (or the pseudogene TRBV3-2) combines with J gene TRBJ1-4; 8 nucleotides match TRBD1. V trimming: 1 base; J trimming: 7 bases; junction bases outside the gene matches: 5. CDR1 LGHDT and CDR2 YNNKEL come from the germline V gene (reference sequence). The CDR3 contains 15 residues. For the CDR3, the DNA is TGTGCCAGCAGCCAAGTTGCTGGGACAGGTGAAAAACTGTTTTTT. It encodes CASSQVAGTGEKLFF.

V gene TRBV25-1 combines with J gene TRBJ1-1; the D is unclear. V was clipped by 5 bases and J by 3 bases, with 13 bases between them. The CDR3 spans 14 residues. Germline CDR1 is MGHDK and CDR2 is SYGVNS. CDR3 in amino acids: CASSPRVSHTEAFF. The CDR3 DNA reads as TGTGCCAGCAGTCCCCGGGTCTCCCACACTGAAGCTTTCTTT. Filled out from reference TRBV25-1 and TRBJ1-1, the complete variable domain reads EADIYQTPRYLVIGTGKKITLECSQTMGHDKMYWYQQDPGMELHLIHYSYGVNSTEKGDLSSESTVSRIRTEHFPLTLESARPSHTSQYLCASSPRVSHTEAFFGQGTRLTVV.

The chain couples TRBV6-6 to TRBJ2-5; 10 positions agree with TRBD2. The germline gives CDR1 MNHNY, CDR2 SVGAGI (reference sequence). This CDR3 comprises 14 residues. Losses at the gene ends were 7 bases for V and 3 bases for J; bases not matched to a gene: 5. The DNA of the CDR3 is TGTGCCAGCACCCGGACTAGCGGTAAAGAGACCCAGTACTTC. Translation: CASTRTSGKETQYF.

The CDR3 loop reads CATSRGAGGAGETQYF. The CDR3 region has the DNA TGTGCCACCAGCAGAGGGGCAGGGGGCGCAGGGGAGACCCAGTACTTC. The chain combines TRBV15 with TRBJ2-5, with 8 nucleotides matching TRBD1. In germline, CDR1 is LNHNV, CDR2 YYDKDF (reference sequence). Trimming cost V 1 base and J 5 bases; bases outside gene matches: 9. This CDR3 region has 16 residues. Full variable domain (outside the CDR3, taken from reference TRBV15 and TRBJ2-5): DAMVIQNPRYQVTQFGKPVTLSCSQTLNHNVMYWYQQKSSQAPKLLFHYYDKDFNNEADTPDNFQSRRPNTSFCFLDIRSPGLGDTAMYLCATSRGAGGAGETQYFGPGTRLLVL.

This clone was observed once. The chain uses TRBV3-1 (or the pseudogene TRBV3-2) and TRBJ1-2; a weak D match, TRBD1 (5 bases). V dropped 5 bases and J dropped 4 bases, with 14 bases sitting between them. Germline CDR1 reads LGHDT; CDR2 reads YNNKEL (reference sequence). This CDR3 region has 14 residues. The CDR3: CASSFQTATYGYTF. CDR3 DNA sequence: TGTGCCAGCAGCTTCCAGACAGCAACCTATGGCTACACCTTC.

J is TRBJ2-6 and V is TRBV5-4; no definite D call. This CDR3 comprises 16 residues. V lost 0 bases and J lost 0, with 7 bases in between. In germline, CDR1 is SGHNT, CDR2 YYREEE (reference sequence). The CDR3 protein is CASSLDTFSGANVLTF. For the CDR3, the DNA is TGTGCCAGCAGCTTGGACACCTTCTCTGGGGCCAACGTCCTGACTTTC.

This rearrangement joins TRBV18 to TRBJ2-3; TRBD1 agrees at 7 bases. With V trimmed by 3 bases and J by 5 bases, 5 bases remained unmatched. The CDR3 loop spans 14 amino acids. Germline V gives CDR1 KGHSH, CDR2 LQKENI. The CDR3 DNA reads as TGTGCCAGCTCACCCTCACAGGGGCAAGATACGCAGTATTTT. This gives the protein CASSPSQGQDTQYF.

In nucleotides, the CDR3 is TGTGCCAGCAGTTCCTGGACAGCGCGGGGCAATCAGCCCCAGCATTTT. Its protein product is CASSSWTARGNQPQHF. The chain has TRBV28 and TRBJ1-5; TRBD1 is a possible D gene (6 bases). Germline V gene sequence: CDR1 MDHEN, CDR2 SYDVKM. The CDR3 length is 16 residues. V was clipped by 4 bases and J by 2 bases, with 15 bases between them.

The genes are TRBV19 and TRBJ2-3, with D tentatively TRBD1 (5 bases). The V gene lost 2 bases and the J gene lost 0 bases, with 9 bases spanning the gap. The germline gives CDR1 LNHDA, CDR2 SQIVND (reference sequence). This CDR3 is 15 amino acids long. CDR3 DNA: TGTGCCAGTAGTATACAACAGGTTAGCACAGATACGCAGTATTTT. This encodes CASSIQQVSTDTQYF.

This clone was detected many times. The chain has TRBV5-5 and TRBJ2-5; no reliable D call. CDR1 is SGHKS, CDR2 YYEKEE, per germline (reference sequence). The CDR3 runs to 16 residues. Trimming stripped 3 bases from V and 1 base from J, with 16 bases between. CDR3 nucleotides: TGTGCCAGCAGCTGGAGCTCCTCCTCCTCCCAAGAGACCCAGTACTTC. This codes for CASSWSSSSSQETQYF.

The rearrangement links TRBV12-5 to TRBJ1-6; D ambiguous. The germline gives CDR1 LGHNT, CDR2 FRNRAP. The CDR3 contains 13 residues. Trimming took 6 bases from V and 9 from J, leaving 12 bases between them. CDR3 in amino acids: CASGLDGFSPLHF. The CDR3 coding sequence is TGTGCTAGTGGACTAGACGGATTTTCACCCCTCCACTTT.

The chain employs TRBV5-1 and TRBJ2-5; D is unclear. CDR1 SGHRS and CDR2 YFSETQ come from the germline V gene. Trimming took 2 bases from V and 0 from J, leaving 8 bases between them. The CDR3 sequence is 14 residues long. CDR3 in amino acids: CASSLSIHQETQYF. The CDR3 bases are TGCGCCAGCAGCTTAAGCATCCACCAAGAGACCCAGTACTTC.

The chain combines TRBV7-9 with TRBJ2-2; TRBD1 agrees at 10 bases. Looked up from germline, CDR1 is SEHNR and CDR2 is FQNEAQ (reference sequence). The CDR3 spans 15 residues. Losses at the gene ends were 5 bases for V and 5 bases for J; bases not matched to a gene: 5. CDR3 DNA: TGTGCCAGCAGCGGACAGGGGGTGGGTACCGGGGAGCTGTTTTTT. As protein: CASSGQGVGTGELFF. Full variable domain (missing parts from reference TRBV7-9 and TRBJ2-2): DTGVSQNPRHKITKRGQNVTFRCDPISEHNRLYWYRQTLGQGPEFLTYFQNEAQLEKSRLLSDRFSAERPKGSFSTLEIQRTEQGDSAMYLCASSGQGVGTGELFFGEGSRLTVL.

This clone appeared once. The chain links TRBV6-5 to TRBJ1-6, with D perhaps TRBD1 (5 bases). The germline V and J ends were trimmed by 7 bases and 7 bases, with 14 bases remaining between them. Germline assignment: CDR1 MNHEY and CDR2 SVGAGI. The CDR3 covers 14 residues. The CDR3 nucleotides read TGTGCCAGCACCACGAACAGGCCGAATTCACCCCTCCACTTT. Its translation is CASTTNRPNSPLHF.

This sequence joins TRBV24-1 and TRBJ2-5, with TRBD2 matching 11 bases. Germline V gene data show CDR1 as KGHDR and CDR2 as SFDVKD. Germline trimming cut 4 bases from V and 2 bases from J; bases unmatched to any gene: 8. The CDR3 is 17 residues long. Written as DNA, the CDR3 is TGTGCCACCAGTGACCGTAGACTAGCGGGATCTCAAGAGACCCAGTACTTC. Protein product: CATSDRRLAGSQETQYF.

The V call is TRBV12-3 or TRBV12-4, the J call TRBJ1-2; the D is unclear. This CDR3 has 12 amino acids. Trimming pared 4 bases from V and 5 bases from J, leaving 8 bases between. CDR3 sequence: CASSSSSYGYTF. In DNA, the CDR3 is TGTGCCAGCAGTTCCTCCAGTTATGGCTACACCTTC.

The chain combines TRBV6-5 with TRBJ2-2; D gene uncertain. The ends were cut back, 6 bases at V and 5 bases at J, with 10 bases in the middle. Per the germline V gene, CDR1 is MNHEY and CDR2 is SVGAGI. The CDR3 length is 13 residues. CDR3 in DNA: TGTGCCAGCAGGACTTCTAGGACCGGGGAGCTGTTTTTT. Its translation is CASRTSRTGELFF.

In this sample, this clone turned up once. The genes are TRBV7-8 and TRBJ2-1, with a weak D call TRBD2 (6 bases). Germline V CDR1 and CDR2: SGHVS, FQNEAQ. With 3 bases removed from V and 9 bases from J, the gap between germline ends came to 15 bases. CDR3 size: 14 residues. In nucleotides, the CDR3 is TGTGCCAGCAGCTTGAGGCTAGCGCATGGTGAGCAGTTCTTC. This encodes CASSLRLAHGEQFF.

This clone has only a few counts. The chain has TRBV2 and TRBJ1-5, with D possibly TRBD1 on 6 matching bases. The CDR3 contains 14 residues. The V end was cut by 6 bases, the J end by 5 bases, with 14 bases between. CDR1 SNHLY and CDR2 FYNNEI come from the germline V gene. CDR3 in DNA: TGTGCCAGCAGCCTACAGGGCTTCGATCAGCCCCAGCATTTT. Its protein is CASSLQGFDQPQHF.

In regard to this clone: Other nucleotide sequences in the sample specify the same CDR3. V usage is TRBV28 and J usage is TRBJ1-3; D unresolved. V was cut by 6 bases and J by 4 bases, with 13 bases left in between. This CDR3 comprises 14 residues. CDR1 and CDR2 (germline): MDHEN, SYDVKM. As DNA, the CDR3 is TGTGCCAGCAGACTCGGGGAAGCCGGAAACACCATATATTTT. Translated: CASRLGEAGNTIYF.

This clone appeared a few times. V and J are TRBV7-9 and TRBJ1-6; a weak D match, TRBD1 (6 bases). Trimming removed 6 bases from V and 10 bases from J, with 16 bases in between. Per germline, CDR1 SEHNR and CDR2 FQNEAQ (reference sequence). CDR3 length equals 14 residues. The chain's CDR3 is CASSPNRVSSPLHF. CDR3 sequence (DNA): TGTGCCAGCAGTCCCAACAGGGTGAGCTCACCCCTCCACTTT.

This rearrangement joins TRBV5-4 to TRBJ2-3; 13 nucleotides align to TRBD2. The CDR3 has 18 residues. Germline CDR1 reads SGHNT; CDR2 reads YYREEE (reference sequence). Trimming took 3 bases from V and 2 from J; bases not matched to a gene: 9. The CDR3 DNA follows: TGTGCCAGCAGCTCGGCACCGGGACTAGCGGGGACCACAGATACGCAGTATTTT. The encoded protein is CASSSAPGLAGTTDTQYF.